This TCR beta chain was found in a study of shared T cell receptors in the human thymus (dated by TCRdb to about 2021). Regarding the complete study: The study examined how the human thymus generates shared, self-reactive T-cell receptor alpha chains.

Receptors were amplified or captured by the immunoSEQ multiplex PCR assay. The table comes from immuneACCESS by way of TCRdb, which keeps in-frame sequences with V and J called. Part of the clones is missing from these tables; in studies checked, under half for an unresolved V gene and the rest for unknown reasons. The sample includes about 660,000 clones, with 87% observed a single time. Approximately 0.0097% of the sample goes to the ten largest clones. As encoded in the germline V gene, CDR1 is MNHEY while CDR2 is SVGAGI. From cysteine to phenylalanine, the CDR3 is 16 amino acids long. Just the 48-base CDR3 DNA is kept, in frame starting at base 1. As to this clone: Its antigen is not yet known. One junction end does not reproduce the germline sequence, and a read error may be involved. This sample also contains other DNA sequences that code for the same CDR3.

This same sample was also part of a study on human thymus T cells. Looking at the second paper: The donors were immunologically healthy infants in Finland who had open corrective cardiac surgery for congenital heart defects. Thymus tissue was collected as surgical resects that were removed during corrective cardiac surgery. Both the thymic and the peripheral blood repertoires appeared to show biased V and J gene segment usage. The related research reported highly overlapping thymic TCR repertoires among unrelated individuals. The study used roughly 8 infant thymus samples plus four related peripheral blood samples to characterize TCR alpha and beta repertoires. The infant donors were about 7 to 250 days old, and the cohort included six or seven males and two females. After being mechanically released from the tissue, thymocytes were kept at -70 degrees C in pellets of about 10-33 million cells. Genomic DNA was extracted from frozen cell pellets with a QIAsymphony instrument. The immunoSEQ multiplex PCR assay was used to amplify the TCRB and TCRAD loci from a standardized quantity of quality-controlled genomic DNA. The amplicons covered the V(D)J region and were long enough to include the CDR3 and to identify the V and J genes. The commercial immunoSEQ service was used to sequence amplicons on an Illumina platform. Primer bias and sequencing errors were corrected using previously described methods, and TCRAD and TCRB definitions followed the IMGT database. Repertoires were analysed with immunoSEQ Analyzer 3.0 and VDJTools, covering basic statistics, V/J segment usage, diversity estimates, rarefaction and pairwise overlap. Diversity was estimated using the Chao1, ChaoE, Efron-Thisted, Shannon and inverse Simpson indices, and was also estimated on datasets down-sampled to the size of the smallest sample. Repertoire overlap was determined by strict matching of CDR3 nucleotide sequence, V gene and J gene, and Jaccard-based multidimensional scaling clustering was applied. On average, thymus samples yielded roughly 800,000 unique TCRB clonotypes, whereas blood samples yielded about 80,000.

Sequenced material: thymocytes. The sequence was obtained from a boy less than two years old with a congenital heart defect. Donor details come from another sample of the same person, matched by shared clones. Recombination joined TRBV6-5 with TRBJ1-6; perhaps TRBD1 is the D gene, with 5 bases matching. The CDR3 sequence is CASSYSGGVDNSPLHF. In nucleotide form, the sequence is TGTGCCAGCAGTTACTCGGGGGGGGTAGATAATTCCCCCCTCCACTTT.